These 20 T cell receptor beta chains came from one sample sequenced in a study of blood T cell repertoires in COVID-19. Sequenced by immunoSEQ multiplex PCR; TCRdb stores in-frame clones only, minus some. The table lists 230,000 or so clones, roughly 80% of them singletons, with roughly 5% in the top ten. Sequenced material: peripheral blood. The source of these receptors is a human donor in a cohort sampled during active COVID-19.

V is TRBV5-6 and J is TRBJ2-7; the match to TRBD1 covers 7 bases. The V and J ends lost 4 bases and 5 bases, in that order; junction bases with no gene match: 15. The germline V gene has CDR1 SGHDT and CDR2 YYEEEE. The CDR3 consists of 16 residues. The CDR3 loop is CASSGDRDHSIHEQYF. CDR3 nucleotide sequence: TGTGCCAGCAGCGGCGACAGGGACCACTCAATACACGAGCAGTACTTC.

CDR3 DNA: TGTGCCAGCAGCCAAGGGGGCTTTAATGCGGATACGCAGTATTTT. Its protein is CASSQGGFNADTQYF. V and J are TRBV4-2 and TRBJ2-3; weak D call: TRBD1 (5 bases). Germline assignment: CDR1 LGHNA and CDR2 YNFKEQ. Deletions cut 1 base from V and 6 bases from J, with 14 bases between. This CDR3 has 15 residues.

Only one count was recorded for this clone. The chain couples TRBV5-4 to TRBJ1-2, with 8 bases fitting TRBD1. V was pared by 0 bases and J by 3 bases, with 1 base of the junction left unmatched. Germline values: CDR1 SGHNT, CDR2 YYREEE (reference sequence). The CDR3 covers 14 residues. In nucleotides, the CDR3 is TGTGCCAGCAGCTTGGGGGGACAGGACTATGGCTACACCTTC. This sequence encodes CASSLGGQDYGYTF.

This sequence joins TRBV11-2 and TRBJ2-3; a possible D gene is TRBD1 (6 bases). The V and J ends lost 5 bases and 4 bases respectively, with 16 bases between them. The germline V gene encodes CDR1 SGHAT and CDR2 FQNNGV. The CDR3 is 15 residues long. In DNA, the CDR3 is TGTGCCAGCAGCCCACAGGGTTTTGTCGCAGATACGCAGTATTTT. It is translated as CASSPQGFVADTQYF.

This sequence joins TRBV5-8 and TRBJ1-1; the D is unclear. The CDR3 sequence is 13 residues long. Trimming took 1 base from V and 0 from J, leaving 4 bases between them. Germline V gives CDR1 SGHTS, CDR2 YDEGEE. CDR3 nucleotide sequence: TGTGCCAGCAGCTTGCTTATGAACACTGAAGCTTTCTTT. Protein sequence: CASSLLMNTEAFF.

The chain couples TRBV21-1 to TRBJ1-2; the table assigns TRBD1, which was not confirmed against the DNA. TRBV21-1 is designated a pseudogene. The CDR3 contains 15 residues. CDR3 sequence reads: CASSPRRTPYYGYTF. Here the CDR3 DNA reads TGTGCCAGCAGCCCCCGCAGGACACCGTACTATGGCTACACCTTC.

The genes are TRBV7-3 and TRBJ1-1; unclear D gene. The CDR3 is 13 amino acids. With 5 bases removed from V and 2 bases from J, the gap between germline ends came to 9 bases. CDR1 and CDR2 (germline): SGHTA, FQGTGA. The CDR3 is CASSQDSNTEAFF. CDR3 sequence (DNA): TGTGCCAGCAGCCAAGATAGTAACACTGAAGCTTTCTTT.

The chain carries TRBV5-1 and TRBJ2-7; 10 bases are a match to TRBD1. With 5 bases clipped from V and 5 bases from J, the junction kept 7 bases outside the gene matches. CDR3 size: 14 residues. Germline assignment: CDR1 SGHRS and CDR2 YFSETQ. As DNA, the CDR3 is TGCGCCAGCAGTCCGACAGGGGGCCTCCACGAGCAGTACTTC. Amino acids: CASSPTGGLHEQYF. Combining the CDR3 with reference TRBV5-1 and TRBJ2-7 gives the whole variable domain KAGVTQTPRYLIKTRGQQVTLSCSPISGHRSVSWYQQTPGQGLQFLFEYFSETQRNKGNFPGRFSGRQFSNSRSEMNVSTLELGDSALYLCASSPTGGLHEQYFGPGTRLTVT.

Written as DNA, the CDR3 is TGTGCCAGTAGTTCCAACAGGGTCGGCTACACCTTC. Encoded protein: CASSSNRVGYTF. This chain joins TRBV19 and TRBJ1-2; tentative D call: TRBD1 (6 bases). The CDR3 runs 12 residues. V lost 5 bases and J lost 8, with 12 bases in between. Germline V CDR1 and CDR2: LNHDA, SQIVND (reference sequence).

The chain links TRBV6-2 or TRBV6-3 to TRBJ2-1, with D possibly matching TRBD1 (6 bases). The germline V and J ends were trimmed by 2 bases and 6 bases, with 14 bases remaining between them. The CDR3 contains 15 residues. Germline assignment: CDR1 MNHEY and CDR2 SVGEGT. The CDR3 sequence is CASSYPETGFNEQFF. The CDR3 DNA follows: TGTGCCAGCAGTTACCCAGAAACAGGGTTCAATGAGCAGTTCTTC.

The chain couples TRBV5-1 to TRBJ1-4; 7 bases are a match to TRBD1. With V trimmed by 0 bases and J by 9 bases, 23 bases remained unmatched. Germline CDR1 SGHRS, CDR2 YFSETQ. The CDR3 loop spans 20 amino acids. CDR3 in DNA: TGCGCCAGCAGCTTGGCCCCCAGGGGGACCGCGACTCGGATCGAGAAAAAACTGTTTTTT. It is translated as CASSLAPRGTATRIEKKLFF.

This chain links TRBV6-4 with TRBJ2-7, with TRBD1 identical over 8 bases. Germline values: CDR1 MRHNA, CDR2 SNTAGT. The CDR3 loop spans 16 amino acids. V lost 1 base, J lost 4 bases, and 9 bases stayed unmatched. CDR3 sequence reads: CASSDFNGTGCYEQYF. The CDR3 region has the DNA TGTGCCAGCAGTGACTTTAACGGGACAGGTTGTTACGAGCAGTACTTC.

This clone was counted only a few times. V usage is TRBV11-1 and J usage is TRBJ2-7; D is perhaps TRBD1 (7 bases). This CDR3 contains 16 residues. V was pared by 1 base and J by 4 bases, with 17 bases between. CDR1 is SGHAT and CDR2 is FQDESV in the germline V gene (reference sequence). The CDR3 nucleotides read TGTGCCAGCAGCTTAGGGAGGGGGCATCAAGGATACGAGCAGTACTTC. Translated, it gives CASSLGRGHQGYEQYF.

This sequence joins TRBV9 and TRBJ1-1; weak D call: TRBD1 (5 bases). Germline CDR1 and CDR2: SGDLS and YYNGEE. The CDR3 contains 13 residues. V lost 2 bases to trimming and J lost 3 bases, with 8 bases between them. In DNA form, the CDR3 reads TGTGCCAGCAGCGTGGCAGGGTACACTGAAGCTTTCTTT. Translation gives CASSVAGYTEAFF.

This chain connects TRBV5-4 to TRBJ1-1, with D possibly matching TRBD1 (5 bases). Trimming shortened V by 6 bases and J by 1 base, and 13 bases separated the two germline ends. CDR1 SGHNT and CDR2 YYREEE come from the germline V gene (reference sequence). There are 14 residues in the CDR3. The CDR3 is CASTRGGRNTEAFF. CDR3 DNA sequence: TGTGCCAGCACCCGGGGGGGTCGGAACACTGAAGCTTTCTTT.

The chain couples TRBV27 to TRBJ1-5; 10 nucleotides align to TRBD1. V dropped 6 bases and J dropped 3; count of bases not matched to a gene: 5. CDR1 is MNHEY, CDR2 SMNVEV, per germline (reference sequence). This CDR3 comprises 15 residues. The DNA for the CDR3 is TGTGCCAGCAGCCTGACAGGGGGCCTCAATCAGCCCCAGCATTTT. This translates into CASSLTGGLNQPQHF.

This chain links TRBV20-1 with TRBJ2-7; D remains ambiguous. The V and J ends lost 5 bases and 2 bases respectively, with 7 bases between them. The CDR3 runs 11 residues. In germline, CDR1 is DFQATT, CDR2 SNEGSKA (reference sequence). CDR3 amino acids: CSAPGPYEQYF. In DNA form, the CDR3 reads TGCAGTGCTCCTGGGCCCTACGAGCAGTACTTC.

This clone turned up a few times. The rearrangement joins TRBV2 to TRBJ2-7; D may be TRBD1 (6 bases). Germline V gene lookup returns CDR1 SNHLY and CDR2 FYNNEI. CDR3 size: 12 residues. Trimming took off 6 bases at V and 7 bases at J, with 13 bases between the two ends. The CDR3 loop is CASRQGPWEQYF. The CDR3 coding sequence is TGTGCCAGCAGGCAGGGGCCCTGGGAGCAGTACTTC.

The chain carries TRBV5-4 and TRBJ2-1; 7 bases fit TRBD2. Germline CDR1 is SGHNT and CDR2 is YYREEE (reference sequence). The length of the CDR3 is 15 residues. The J segment lost 3 bases and the V segment lost 0 bases, leaving 3 bases of the junction unmatched. The CDR3 here is CASSLAGLNYNEQFF. The DNA for the CDR3 is TGTGCCAGCAGCTTGGCGGGACTAAACTACAATGAGCAGTTCTTC.

This chain uses TRBV18 with TRBJ2-3, with a weak D call TRBD2 (6 bases). V shed 5 bases and J shed 10 bases, with 19 bases lying between them. Looked up from germline, CDR1 is KGHSH and CDR2 is LQKENI. This CDR3 comprises 14 residues. The CDR3 loop reads CASSGGTSPLAQYF. The CDR3 bases are TGTGCCAGCTCAGGCGGGACTTCTCCTTTAGCGCAGTATTTT. The full variable domain, rest sourced from reference TRBV18 and TRBJ2-3, is NAGVMQNPRHLVRRRGQEARLRCSPMKGHSHVYWYRQLPEEGLKFMVYLQKENIIDESGMPKERFSAEFPKEGPSILRIQQVVRGDSAAYFCASSGGTSPLAQYFGPGTRLTVL.